This T cell receptor beta chain was sequenced in a study of OX40 agonist ivuxolimab in advanced cancers. On the study more broadly: Dose-escalation patients' cancers were hepatocellular carcinoma, melanoma, renal cell or head and neck cancer. Eligibility admitted prior anti-PD-1, anti-PD-L1 or anti-CTLA-4 therapy; roughly 39% had some.

Method: immunoSEQ multiplex PCR; TCRdb's copy keeps in-frame clones and lacks some. The sample lists 50,000 to 70,000 clones; roughly 80% were seen once. Broader study findings: Among some nonresponders, normalized T-cell clonal expansion was also low. Expanded clones belonging to CD8+ T cells outnumbered, on average, those of CD4+.

Regarding this clone: Its antigen is as yet unknown.

V dropped 9 bases and J dropped 8 bases, with 20 bases sitting between them. CDR3 size: 13 residues. Germline values: CDR1 SGDLS, CDR2 YYNGEE. The source was CD4+ or CD8+ T cells sorted from blood, collected in a trial of the OX40 agonist ivuxolimab. The gene calls are TRBV9 and TRBJ1-2, with a tentative D call TRBD1 (6 bases). The sequence was collected from an adult with an advanced solid tumor such as melanoma, head and neck, liver or kidney cancer. CDR3 loop: CATEEITGSGYTF. The CDR3 nucleotides are TGTGCCACCGAAGAAATAACAGGGAGCGGCTACACCTTC.